This T cell receptor (beta chain) was recorded in a study of human T cells and chemical hapten exposure. Study at large: From small differences in pooled library volume came most of the variation in per-sample TCR yields. Study outcomes and limitations: TCRs whose frequency exceeded 1 in 1000 remained the same following DPC sensitization.

This clonotype was recorded at least ten times. Antigen unknown. Unique molecular identifiers were linked by the library to individual cDNA molecules. A single record per CDR3 protein comes from TCRdb applying MiXCR to the RACE reads. This sample carries just over 90,000 distinct CDR3 sequences, approximately 10% of them seen once, and the ten largest clones take 2.5% to 3.5%. The germline V gene encodes CDR1 SGHNT and CDR2 YENEEA. V lost 5 bases and J 9 bases, leaving 14 bases between the germline ends. This CDR3 contains 13 residues. Time point of the sample: healthy volunteer bleed at 2 weeks. Total RNA extraction was carried out from unfractionated whole blood.

The rearrangement links TRBV11-3 to TRBJ2-1, with D perhaps TRBD2 (5 bases). The specimen sequenced was whole blood. The receptor was derived from a female donor in good health. Some clones in this sample may be carry-over from other donors' samples. The CDR3 bases are TGTGCCAGCAGCCCCCTGAGGGCCACTGAGCAGTTCTTC. Protein sequence: CASSPLRATEQFF.